This TCR beta chain derives from a study of response to subunit inactivated influenza vaccine. General study results and limits: The study's authors posited that every seasonal influenza vaccination enlists few new T cells.

Trimming shortened V by 0 bases and J by 12 bases, and 15 bases separated the two germline ends. Germline CDR1 and CDR2: LGHNA and YSLEER. This CDR3 is 15 amino acids long. Each CDR3 protein gets one entry after TCRdb re-called the RT-PCR reads with MiXCR. The data contain a few hundred thousand distinct CDR3 sequences, about a fifth of them singletons. On this clonotype: What it recognizes is unknown.

This clonotype was sampled from a man between 50 and 70 years old who received an inactivated influenza vaccine. The source material was PBMCs from blood, sampled less than 22 months after vaccination. The chain uses TRBV4-3 and TRBJ1-6; D ambiguous. CDR3 in amino acids: CASSQEAGLVVPLHF. The CDR3 region has the DNA TGCGCCAGCAGCCAAGAAGCGGGGTTGGTGGTACCCCTCCACTTT.